The T cell receptor (beta chain) under discussion was sequenced for a study of cytomegalovirus exposure and HLA in healthy donors. General study results and limits: Analyses of presence and absence presupposed an approximately uniform sequencing depth across donors. It has been reported that TCR beta sequences accurately predicted the HLA-A and HLA-B alleles of most subjects. With further analysis later on, most CMV-associated TCR beta chains appeared HLA-restricted.

Regarding this clone: What it binds is unknown.

Each donor was healthy, and each was a bone marrow donor. The PCR used 60 Vbeta and 13 Jbeta primers. The repertoire was sequenced with immunoSEQ multiplex PCR; TCRdb's copy has only in-frame clones and lacks some. The sample has some 150,000 clones, 70% to 80% seen once; the top ten hold 6% to 8.5%. The material sequenced was PBMCs. The source is a man between 25 and 39 years old in good health and CMV-seropositive.

In DNA form, the CDR3 reads TGTGCCAGCAGCTTAGCCGAGGGGACAACGGGCTCGGGCTACACCTTC. Translating it yields CASSLAEGTTGSGYTF. This rearrangement joins TRBV7-9 to TRBJ1-2, with TRBD1 as a possible D gene (6 bases). This CDR3 has 16 amino acids. Germline V gene sequence: CDR1 SEHNR, CDR2 FQNEAQ (reference sequence). Between the trimmed V and J ends, which lost 0 bases and 8 bases, there was a span of 19 bases.